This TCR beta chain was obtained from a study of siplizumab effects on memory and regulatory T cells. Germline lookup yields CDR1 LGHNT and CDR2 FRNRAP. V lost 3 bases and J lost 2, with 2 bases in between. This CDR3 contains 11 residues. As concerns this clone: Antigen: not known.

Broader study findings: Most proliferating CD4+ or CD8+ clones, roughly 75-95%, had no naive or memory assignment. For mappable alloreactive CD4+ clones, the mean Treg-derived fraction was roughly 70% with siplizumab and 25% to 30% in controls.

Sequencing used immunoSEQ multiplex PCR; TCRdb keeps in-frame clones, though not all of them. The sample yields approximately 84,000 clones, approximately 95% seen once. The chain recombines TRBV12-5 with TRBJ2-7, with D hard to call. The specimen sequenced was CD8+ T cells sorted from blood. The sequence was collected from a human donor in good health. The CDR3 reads CASGFPYEQYF. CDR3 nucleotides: TGTGCTAGTGGTTTCCCCTACGAGCAGTACTTC.